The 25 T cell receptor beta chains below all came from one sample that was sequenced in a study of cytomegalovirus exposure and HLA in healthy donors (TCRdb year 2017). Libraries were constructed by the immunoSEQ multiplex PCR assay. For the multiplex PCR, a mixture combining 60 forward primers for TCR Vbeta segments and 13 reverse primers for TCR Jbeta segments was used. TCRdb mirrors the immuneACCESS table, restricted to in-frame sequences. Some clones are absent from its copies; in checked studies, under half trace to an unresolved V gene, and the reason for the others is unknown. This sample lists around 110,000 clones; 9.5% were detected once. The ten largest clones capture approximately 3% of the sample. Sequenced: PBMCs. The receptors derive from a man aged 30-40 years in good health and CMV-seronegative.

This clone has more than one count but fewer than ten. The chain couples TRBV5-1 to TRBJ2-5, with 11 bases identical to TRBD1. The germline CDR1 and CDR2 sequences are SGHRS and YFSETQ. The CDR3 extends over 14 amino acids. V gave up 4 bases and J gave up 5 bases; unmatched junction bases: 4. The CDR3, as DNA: TGCGCCAGCAGCACAAGGACAGGGGGCGAGACCCAGTACTTC. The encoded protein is CASSTRTGGETQYF.

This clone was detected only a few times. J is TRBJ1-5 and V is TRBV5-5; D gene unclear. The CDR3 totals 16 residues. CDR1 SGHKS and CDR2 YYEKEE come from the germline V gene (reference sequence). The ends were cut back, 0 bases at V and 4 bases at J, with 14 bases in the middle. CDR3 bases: TGTGCCAGCAGCTTGGAGGGTTGGCGGGCAAATCAGCCCCAGCATTTT. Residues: CASSLEGWRANQPQHF.

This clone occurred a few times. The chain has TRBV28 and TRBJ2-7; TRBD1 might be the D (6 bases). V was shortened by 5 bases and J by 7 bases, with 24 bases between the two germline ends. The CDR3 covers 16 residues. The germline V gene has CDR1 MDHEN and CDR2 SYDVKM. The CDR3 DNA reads TGTGCCAGCAGTCCACTGTCTACAGGGACCGTAGGGGAGCAGTACTTC. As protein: CASSPLSTGTVGEQYF. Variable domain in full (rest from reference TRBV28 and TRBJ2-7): DVKVTQSSRYLVKRTGEKVFLECVQDMDHENMFWYRQDPGLGLRLIYFSYDVKMKEKGDIPEGYSVSREKKERFSLILESASTNQTSMYLCASSPLSTGTVGEQYFGPGTRLTVT.

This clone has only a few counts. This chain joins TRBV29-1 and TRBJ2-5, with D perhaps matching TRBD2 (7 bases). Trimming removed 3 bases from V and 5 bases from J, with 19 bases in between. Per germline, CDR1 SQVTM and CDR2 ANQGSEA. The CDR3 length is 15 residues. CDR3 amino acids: CSVEGGNPTGETQYF. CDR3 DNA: TGCAGCGTTGAGGGGGGGAACCCCACAGGGGAGACCCAGTACTTC. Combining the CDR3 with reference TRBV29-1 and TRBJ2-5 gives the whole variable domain SAVISQKPSRDICQRGTSLTIQCQVDSQVTMMFWYRQQPGQSLTLIATANQGSEATYESGFVIDKFPISRPNLTFSTLTVSNMSPEDSSIYLCSVEGGNPTGETQYFGPGTRLLVL.

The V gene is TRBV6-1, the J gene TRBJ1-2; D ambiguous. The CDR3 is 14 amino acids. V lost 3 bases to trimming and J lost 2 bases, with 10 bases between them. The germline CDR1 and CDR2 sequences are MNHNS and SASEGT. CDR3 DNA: TGTGCCAGCAGTGATACGTCCAGGAACTATGGCTACACCTTC. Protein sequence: CASSDTSRNYGYTF.

CDR3 loop: CASSQRGLSSYNEQFF. In nucleotides, the CDR3 is TGCGCCAGCAGCCAACGTGGGCTGAGCTCCTACAATGAGCAGTTCTTC. This chain connects TRBV4-3 to TRBJ2-1; unclear D gene. With 2 bases removed from V and 0 bases from J, the gap between germline ends came to 11 bases. Germline assignment: CDR1 LGHNA and CDR2 YSLEER. The CDR3 is 16 residues long.

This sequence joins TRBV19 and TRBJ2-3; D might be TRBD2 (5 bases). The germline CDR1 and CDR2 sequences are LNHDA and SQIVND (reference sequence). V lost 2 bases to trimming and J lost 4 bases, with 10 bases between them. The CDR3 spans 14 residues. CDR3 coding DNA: TGTGCCAGTAGTATACCGGGGTTGTCAGATACGCAGTATTTT. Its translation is CASSIPGLSDTQYF.

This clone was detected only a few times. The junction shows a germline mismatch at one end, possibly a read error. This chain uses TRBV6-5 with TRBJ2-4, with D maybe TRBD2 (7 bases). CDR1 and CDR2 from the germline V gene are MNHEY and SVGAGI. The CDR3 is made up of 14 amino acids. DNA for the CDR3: TGTGCCAGCAGGAGAGGGGGGGCCATAAACATTCAGTACTTC. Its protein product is CASRRGGAINIQYF.

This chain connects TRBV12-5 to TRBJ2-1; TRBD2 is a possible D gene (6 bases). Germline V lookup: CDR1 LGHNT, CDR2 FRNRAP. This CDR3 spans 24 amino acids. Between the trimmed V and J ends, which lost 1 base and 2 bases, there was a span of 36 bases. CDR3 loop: CASGLGRNKNSVPENREPYNEQFF. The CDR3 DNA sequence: TGTGCTAGTGGTTTGGGCCGAAATAAAAATAGCGTCCCAGAAAACCGGGAGCCCTACAATGAGCAGTTCTTC.

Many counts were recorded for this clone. For the CDR3, the DNA is TGTGCCAGCAGTGAAGGGACAGGGGGCGCTCAGCCCCAGCATTTT. As protein: CASSEGTGGAQPQHF. V usage is TRBV6-1 and J usage is TRBJ1-5; 11 positions match TRBD1. This CDR3 region has 15 residues. Germline V gives CDR1 MNHNS, CDR2 SASEGT. V shed 1 base, J shed 6 bases, and the junction held 2 bases outside the gene matches.

Here the CDR3 DNA reads TGTGCCAGTAGCCCCACCGACAGGGGGCCATACAATGAGCAGTTCTTC. Residues: CASSPTDRGPYNEQFF. The chain recombines TRBV19 with TRBJ2-1; 10 bases agree with TRBD1. CDR3 size: 16 residues. Germline V gene data show CDR1 as LNHDA and CDR2 as SQIVND (reference sequence). Unmatched junction bases numbered 9, after V lost 6 bases and J lost 4 bases.

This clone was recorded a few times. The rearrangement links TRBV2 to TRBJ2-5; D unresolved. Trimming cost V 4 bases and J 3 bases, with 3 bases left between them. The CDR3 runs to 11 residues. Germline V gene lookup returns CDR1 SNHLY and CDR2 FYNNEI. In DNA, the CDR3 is TGTGCCAGCAGTGTAAAAGAGACCCAGTACTTC. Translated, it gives CASSVKETQYF.

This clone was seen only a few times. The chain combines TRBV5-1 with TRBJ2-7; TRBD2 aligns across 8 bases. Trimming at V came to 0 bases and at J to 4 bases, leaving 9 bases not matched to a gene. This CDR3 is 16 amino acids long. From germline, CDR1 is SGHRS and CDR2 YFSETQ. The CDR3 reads CASSLGGSGETYEQYF. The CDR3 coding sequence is TGCGCCAGCAGCTTGGGGGGTAGCGGGGAGACTTACGAGCAGTACTTC.

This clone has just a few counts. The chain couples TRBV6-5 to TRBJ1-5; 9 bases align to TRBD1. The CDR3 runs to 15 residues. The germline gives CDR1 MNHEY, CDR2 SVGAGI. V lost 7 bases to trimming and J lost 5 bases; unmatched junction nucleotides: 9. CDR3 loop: CASTRTGAADQPQHF. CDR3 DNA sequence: TGTGCCAGCACAAGGACAGGGGCGGCGGATCAGCCCCAGCATTTT.

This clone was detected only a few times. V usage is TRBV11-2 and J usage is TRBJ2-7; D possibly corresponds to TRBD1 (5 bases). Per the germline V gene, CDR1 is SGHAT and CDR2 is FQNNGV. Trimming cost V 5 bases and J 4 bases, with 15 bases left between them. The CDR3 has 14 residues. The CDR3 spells CASSPTEVGYEQYF. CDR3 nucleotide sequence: TGTGCCAGCAGCCCGACAGAAGTCGGGTACGAGCAGTACTTC.

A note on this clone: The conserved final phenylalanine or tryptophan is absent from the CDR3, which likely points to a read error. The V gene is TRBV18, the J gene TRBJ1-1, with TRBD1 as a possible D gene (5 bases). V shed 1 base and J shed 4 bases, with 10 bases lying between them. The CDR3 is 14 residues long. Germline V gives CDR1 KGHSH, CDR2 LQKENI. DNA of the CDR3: TGTGCCAGCTCACCACGGGATGGGGGCACTGAAGCTTTCCTT. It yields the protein CASSPRDGGTEAFL.

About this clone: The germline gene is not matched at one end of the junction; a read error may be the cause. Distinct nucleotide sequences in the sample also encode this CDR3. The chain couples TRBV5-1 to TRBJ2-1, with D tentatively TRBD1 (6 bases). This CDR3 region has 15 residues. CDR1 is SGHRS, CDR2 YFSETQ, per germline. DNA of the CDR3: TGCGCCAGCACCCGGACAGAGAGCTCCTACAATGAACAGTTCTTC. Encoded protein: CASTRTESSYNEQFF.

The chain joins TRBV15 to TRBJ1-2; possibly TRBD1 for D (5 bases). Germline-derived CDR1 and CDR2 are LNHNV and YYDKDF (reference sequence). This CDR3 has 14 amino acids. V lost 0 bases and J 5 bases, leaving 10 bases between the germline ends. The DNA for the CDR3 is TGTGCCACCAGCAGAGATGGGGGGGGTTATGGCTACACCTTC. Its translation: CATSRDGGGYGYTF.

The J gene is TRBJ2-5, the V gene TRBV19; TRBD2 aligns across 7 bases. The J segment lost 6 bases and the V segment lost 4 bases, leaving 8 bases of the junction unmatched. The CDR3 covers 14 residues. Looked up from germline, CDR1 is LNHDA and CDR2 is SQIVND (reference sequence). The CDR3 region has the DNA TGTGCCAGTAGTACGGACGGGGGGTTGAAGACCCAGTACTTC. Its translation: CASSTDGGLKTQYF.

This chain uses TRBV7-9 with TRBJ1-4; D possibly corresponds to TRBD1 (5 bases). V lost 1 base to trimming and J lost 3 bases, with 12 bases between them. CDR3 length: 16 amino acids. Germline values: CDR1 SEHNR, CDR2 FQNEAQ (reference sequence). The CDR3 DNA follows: TGTGCCAGCAGCTTAGATCTCCGGGGGGCTAATGAAAAACTGTTTTTT. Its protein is CASSLDLRGANEKLFF.

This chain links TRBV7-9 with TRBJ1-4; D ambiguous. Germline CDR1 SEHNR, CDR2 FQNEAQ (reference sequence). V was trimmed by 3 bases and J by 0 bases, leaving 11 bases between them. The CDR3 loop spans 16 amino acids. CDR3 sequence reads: CASSFRDPSTNEKLFF. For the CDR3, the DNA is TGTGCCAGCAGCTTCCGGGATCCATCAACTAATGAAAAACTGTTTTTT.

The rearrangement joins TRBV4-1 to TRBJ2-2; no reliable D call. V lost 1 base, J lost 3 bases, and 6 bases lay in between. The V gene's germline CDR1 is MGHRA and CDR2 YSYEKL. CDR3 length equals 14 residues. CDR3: CASSQGAYTGELFF. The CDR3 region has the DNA TGCGCCAGCAGCCAAGGGGCATACACCGGGGAGCTGTTTTTT.

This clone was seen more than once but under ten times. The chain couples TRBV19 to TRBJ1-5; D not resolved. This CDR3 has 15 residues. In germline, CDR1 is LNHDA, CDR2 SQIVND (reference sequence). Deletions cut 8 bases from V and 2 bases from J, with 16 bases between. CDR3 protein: CASHRGTIGNQPQHF. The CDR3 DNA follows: TGTGCCAGTCATCGGGGTACCATCGGCAATCAGCCCCAGCATTTT.

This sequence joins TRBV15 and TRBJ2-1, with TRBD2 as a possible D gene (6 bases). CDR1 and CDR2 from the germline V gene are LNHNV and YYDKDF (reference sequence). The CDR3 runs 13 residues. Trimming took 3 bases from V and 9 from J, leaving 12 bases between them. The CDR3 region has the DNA TGTGCCACCAGCAGGAACCGGAGGGTTGAGCAGTTCTTC. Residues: CATSRNRRVEQFF.

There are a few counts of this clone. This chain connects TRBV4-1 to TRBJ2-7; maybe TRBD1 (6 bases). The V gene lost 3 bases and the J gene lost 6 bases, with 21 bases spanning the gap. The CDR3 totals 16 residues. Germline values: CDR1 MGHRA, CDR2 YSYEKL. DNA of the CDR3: TGCGCCAGCAGCCACTCCCCCTCCCGGCAGGGGTCCGAGCAGTACTTC. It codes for CASSHSPSRQGSEQYF.